This passage covers 29 T cell receptor beta chains from one sample sequenced in a study of blood T cell repertoires in COVID-19. Here immunoSEQ multiplex PCR was the method, and the copy in TCRdb shows in-frame clones only, minus some. The sample shows some 300,000 clones, roughly 89% of them seen only once. The specimen sequenced was PBMCs or T cells enriched from blood (not recorded which). The receptor source for this set is a woman between 18 and 30 years old with acute COVID-19.

The rearrangement links TRBV24-1 to TRBJ2-3; 9 bases are a match to TRBD1. Germline V gene sequence: CDR1 KGHDR, CDR2 SFDVKD. Trimming took 1 base from V and 3 from J; bases not matched to a gene: 7. The CDR3 runs to 17 residues. For the CDR3, the DNA is TGTGCCACCAGTGATTTTATGGACAGGGGTAATACAGATACGCAGTATTTT. Translation gives CATSDFMDRGNTDTQYF.

This clone was counted a single time. This chain joins TRBV27 and TRBJ1-5; maybe TRBD1 (6 bases). Germline V gene lookup returns CDR1 MNHEY and CDR2 SMNVEV (reference sequence). The CDR3 is 14 residues long. Trimming shortened V by 6 bases and J by 3 bases, and 12 bases separated the two germline ends. The CDR3 DNA reads as TGTGCCAGCAGCCCCGACAGGCCCAATCAGCCCCAGCATTTT. Its translation: CASSPDRPNQPQHF.

This clone was seen only a few times. The chain carries TRBV7-3 and TRBJ2-1; 7 bases agree with TRBD1. The CDR3 has 17 amino acids. In germline, CDR1 is SGHTA, CDR2 FQGTGA. The trim removed 2 bases at V and 8 bases at J, leaving 15 bases unmatched. DNA for the CDR3: TGTGCCAGCAGCTTACCGACAGGGCATGGTGGTGGAGATGAGCAGTTCTTC. Translation: CASSLPTGHGGGDEQFF.

This clone was counted once. The chain has TRBV18 and TRBJ1-3, with D possibly TRBD1 on 6 matching bases. Trimming removed 6 bases at V and 2 bases at J, with 20 bases between. The CDR3 runs to 17 residues. Germline assignment: CDR1 KGHSH and CDR2 LQKENI. CDR3 in DNA: TGTGCCAGCTCGGCTCTAGGGGGAACGTTGGCTGGAAACACCATATATTTT. This sequence encodes CASSALGGTLAGNTIYF.

This chain links TRBV3-1 (or the pseudogene TRBV3-2) with TRBJ2-1; 12 nucleotides agree with TRBD2. Germline V gives CDR1 LGHDT, CDR2 YNNKEL (reference sequence). Losses at the gene ends were 3 bases for V and 7 bases for J; bases not matched to a gene: 7. The CDR3 runs 16 residues. The CDR3 DNA reads TGTGCCAGCAGCCAGGGTCTAGCGGGAGGGGGAAATGAGCAGTTCTTC. Its protein product is CASSQGLAGGGNEQFF.

V usage is TRBV27 and J usage is TRBJ1-5, with D possibly being TRBD1 (5 bases). There are 15 residues in the CDR3. Germline V gene sequence: CDR1 MNHEY, CDR2 SMNVEV (reference sequence). V was clipped by 3 bases and J by 4 bases, with 13 bases between them. The CDR3 protein is CASSFQGDLNQPQHF. For the CDR3, the DNA is TGTGCCAGCAGTTTTCAGGGCGACTTAAATCAGCCCCAGCATTTT.

The V and J genes are TRBV28 and TRBJ1-2; D perhaps matches TRBD1 (5 bases). Between the trimmed V and J ends, which lost 6 bases and 1 base, there was a span of 21 bases. The germline gives CDR1 MDHEN, CDR2 SYDVKM. There are 17 residues in the CDR3. The CDR3 DNA reads as TGTGCCAGCAGCCTTGGGGCAGGGCTACAGGTTAACTATGGCTACACCTTC. The encoded protein is CASSLGAGLQVNYGYTF.

The J gene is TRBJ1-3, the V gene TRBV28; possibly TRBD1 for D (6 bases). Trimming left V 5 bases short and J 2 bases short, with 13 bases between. This CDR3 has 15 residues. Germline V gene lookup returns CDR1 MDHEN and CDR2 SYDVKM. The CDR3 reads CASSLSQGPGNTIYF. The CDR3 DNA is TGTGCCAGCAGTCTCTCACAGGGACCTGGAAACACCATATATTTT.

The gene calls are TRBV25-1 and TRBJ2-5; D not resolved. Per the germline V gene, CDR1 is MGHDK and CDR2 is SYGVNS. V lost 9 bases and J lost 5, with 10 bases in between. This CDR3 region has 11 residues. CDR3 DNA sequence: TGTGCCAGGTGCCAAGAGGAGACCCAGTACTTC. Translating it yields CARCQEETQYF. The variable domain in full, completed from reference TRBV25-1 and TRBJ2-5, reads EADIYQTPRYLVIGTGKKITLECSQTMGHDKMYWYQQDPGMELHLIHYSYGVNSTEKGDLSSESTVSRIRTEHFPLTLESARPSHTSQYLCARCQEETQYFGPGTRLLVL.

This chain connects TRBV24-1 to TRBJ1-3; D is undetermined. The CDR3 has 15 residues. Trimming took 7 bases from V and 2 from J, leaving 14 bases between them. CDR1 KGHDR and CDR2 SFDVKD come from the germline V gene. CDR3 in amino acids: CATSSPGGAGNTIYF. The CDR3, as DNA: TGTGCCACCAGCTCCCCCGGAGGAGCTGGAAACACCATATATTTT.

V usage is TRBV15 and J usage is TRBJ2-3; 7 nucleotides agree with TRBD2. The germline V gene encodes CDR1 LNHNV and CDR2 YYDKDF (reference sequence). The CDR3 length is 15 residues. V shed 0 bases, J shed 2 bases, and the junction held 2 bases outside the gene matches. For the CDR3, the DNA is TGTGCCACCAGCAGAGATCTAGCGGACACAGATACGCAGTATTTT. As protein: CATSRDLADTDTQYF.

The chain combines TRBV24-1 with TRBJ1-2; 9 bases are a match to TRBD1. V lost 4 bases to trimming and J lost 2 bases; unmatched junction nucleotides: 10. The length of the CDR3 is 17 residues. Germline CDR1 KGHDR, CDR2 SFDVKD. In nucleotides, the CDR3 is TGTGCCACCAGTGAATTTGGACAGGGGACGTTCAACTATGGCTACACCTTC. Translated, it gives CATSEFGQGTFNYGYTF.

V is TRBV10-3 and J is TRBJ2-3; TRBD2 might be the D (6 bases). The CDR3 has 15 amino acids. V dropped 0 bases and J dropped 5 bases, with 12 bases sitting between them. CDR1 and CDR2 (germline): ENHRY, SYGVKD. The CDR3 protein is CAISESKGAGDTQYF. CDR3 nucleotides: TGTGCCATCAGTGAGTCTAAGGGAGCGGGAGATACGCAGTATTTT.

This rearrangement joins TRBV9 to TRBJ2-7; possible D gene TRBD1, 6 bases. V dropped 4 bases and J dropped 2 bases, with 16 bases sitting between them. The CDR3 spans 15 residues. Germline assignment: CDR1 SGDLS and CDR2 YYNGEE. The CDR3, as DNA: TGTGCCAGCAGCTCAAGACAGGCTTACACCTACGAGCAGTACTTC. Encoded protein: CASSSRQAYTYEQYF.

The count of this clone is one. This sequence joins TRBV7-3 and TRBJ1-3, with 7 positions matching TRBD1. Trimming cost V 4 bases and J 0 bases; bases outside gene matches: 3. Germline V gene sequence: CDR1 SGHTA, CDR2 FQGTGA. The CDR3 runs to 15 residues. The CDR3 region has the DNA TGTGCCAGCAGCTCTCAGGGGGGCTCTGGAAACACCATATATTTT. Its translation: CASSSQGGSGNTIYF.

The rearrangement uses TRBV2 and TRBJ2-1, with 8 bases matching TRBD2. Germline lookup yields CDR1 SNHLY and CDR2 FYNNEI. The ends lost 5 bases at V and 0 bases at J; junction bases unmatched: 12. This CDR3 is built from 18 residues. The DNA for the CDR3 is TGTGCCAGCAGTCTACTAGCGGAGACTTATAGCTCCTACAATGAGCAGTTCTTC. This codes for CASSLLAETYSSYNEQFF.

This chain connects TRBV27 to TRBJ1-6, with 7 positions matching TRBD1. Germline trimming cut 5 bases from V and 2 bases from J; bases unmatched to any gene: 12. Looked up from germline, CDR1 is MNHEY and CDR2 is SMNVEV (reference sequence). CDR3 length: 18 amino acids. Written as DNA, the CDR3 is TGTGCCAGCAGTAGGGGAATACAGGGGTCAGCCTATAATTCACCCCTCCACTTT. This codes for CASSRGIQGSAYNSPLHF.

The J gene is TRBJ1-1, the V gene TRBV5-1; TRBD1 aligns across 8 bases. Per the germline V gene, CDR1 is SGHRS and CDR2 is YFSETQ. V shed 5 bases and J 4 bases; nucleotides not matched to a gene: 7. This CDR3 has 14 amino acids. The chain's CDR3 is CASRLQGDGTEAFF. In nucleotides, the CDR3 is TGCGCCAGCAGATTACAGGGGGATGGCACTGAAGCTTTCTTT.

The V and J genes are TRBV23-1 and TRBJ1-2; TRBD1 matches 8 bases. TRBV23-1 is an ORF, and what it does is uncertain. V dropped 4 bases and J dropped 4; count of bases not matched to a gene: 17. This CDR3 comprises 18 residues. The CDR3: CASSPPGTGECWGYGYTF. CDR3 nucleotides: TGCGCCAGCAGTCCCCCCGGGACAGGTGAGTGTTGGGGCTATGGCTACACCTTC.

The V gene is TRBV30, the J gene TRBJ1-5, with D unclear. Germline V CDR1 and CDR2: GTSNPN, SVGIG (reference sequence). Between the trimmed V and J ends, which lost 3 bases and 0 bases, there was a span of 9 bases. The CDR3 is 14 amino acids. CDR3 nucleotide sequence: TGTGCCTGGAGGAACAGTAATAGCAATCAGCCCCAGCATTTT. This codes for CAWRNSNSNQPQHF.

V usage is TRBV24-1 and J usage is TRBJ2-1; 8 bases line up with TRBD1. V lost 1 base, J lost 6 bases, and 4 bases stayed unmatched. The length of the CDR3 is 15 residues. Germline V CDR1 and CDR2: KGHDR, SFDVKD. For the CDR3, the DNA is TGTGCCACCAGTGATTTCCAGGGGGCGGCCAATGAGCAGTTCTTC. This encodes CATSDFQGAANEQFF.

The gene calls are TRBV5-1 and TRBJ2-5; D might be TRBD1 (7 bases). CDR3 length equals 17 residues. V was trimmed by 1 base and J by 7 bases, leaving 23 bases between them. Germline lookup yields CDR1 SGHRS and CDR2 YFSETQ. The CDR3 coding sequence is TGCGCCAGCAGCTTGAGTCAACCGAGACAGGGACTTGGGACCCAGTACTTC. Protein: CASSLSQPRQGLGTQYF. The full variable domain, with the rest looked up from reference TRBV5-1 and TRBJ2-5, is KAGVTQTPRYLIKTRGQQVTLSCSPISGHRSVSWYQQTPGQGLQFLFEYFSETQRNKGNFPGRFSGRQFSNSRSEMNVSTLELGDSALYLCASSLSQPRQGLGTQYFGPGTRLLVL.

This clone was observed once. The rearrangement links TRBV7-8 to TRBJ1-1; 7 nucleotides agree with TRBD1. The CDR3 contains 14 residues. V shed 3 bases, J shed 3 bases, and the junction held 4 bases outside the gene matches. The germline CDR1 and CDR2 sequences are SGHVS and FQNEAQ. CDR3 coding DNA: TGTGCCAGCAGCTTTGACAGGGAAGACACTGAAGCTTTCTTT. Amino acid sequence: CASSFDREDTEAFF. Variable domain in full (rest from reference TRBV7-8 and TRBJ1-1): GAGVSQSPRYKVAKRGQDVALRCDPISGHVSLFWYQQALGQGPEFLTYFQNEAQLDKSGLPSDRFFAERPEGSVSTLKIQRTQQEDSAVYLCASSFDREDTEAFFGQGTRLTVV.

CDR3 DNA: TGTGCCAGCAGCTTGAGGGTACAGGGCATAACTAATGAAAAACTGTTTTTT. This codes for CASSLRVQGITNEKLFF. The rearrangement joins TRBV5-5 to TRBJ1-4; TRBD1 might be the D (6 bases). This CDR3 comprises 17 residues. V dropped 1 base and J dropped 1 base, with 14 bases sitting between them. Germline V gene data show CDR1 as SGHKS and CDR2 as YYEKEE (reference sequence).

In DNA, the CDR3 is TGTGCCAGCAGCCCTGGGACAGCCAACACTGAAGCTTTCTTT. Translated: CASSPGTANTEAFF. The chain employs TRBV11-2 and TRBJ1-1; 7 bases agree with TRBD1. The ends lost 5 bases at V and 2 bases at J; junction bases unmatched: 5. This CDR3 has 14 residues. The germline CDR1 and CDR2 sequences are SGHAT and FQNNGV.

This rearrangement joins TRBV5-1 to TRBJ1-1; tentatively, D is TRBD1 (5 bases). Trimming shortened V by 4 bases and J by 4 bases, and 14 bases separated the two germline ends. This CDR3 contains 14 residues. CDR1 and CDR2 from the germline V gene are SGHRS and YFSETQ. The CDR3 DNA follows: TGCGCCAGCAGCACACAGGCGTCGGGCACTGAAGCTTTCTTT. Its protein is CASSTQASGTEAFF.

The chain uses TRBV7-2 and TRBJ2-7, with 7 bases identical to TRBD2. The CDR3 covers 16 residues. The J segment lost 7 bases and the V segment lost 3 bases, leaving 15 bases of the junction unmatched. Germline CDR1 reads SGHTA; CDR2 reads FQGNSA. The CDR3 DNA is TGTGCCAGCAGCTTCTCGAGCGGGATGAGCTCGGGGGAGCAGTACTTC. Amino acids: CASSFSSGMSSGEQYF.

The V gene is TRBV19, the J gene TRBJ2-1; 9 positions agree with TRBD1. Germline V gene data show CDR1 as LNHDA and CDR2 as SQIVND (reference sequence). This CDR3 contains 15 residues. With V trimmed by 7 bases and J by 4 bases, 8 bases remained unmatched. The CDR3, as DNA: TGTGCCAGTACTTTCGGACAGGGGTCTTACAATGAGCAGTTCTTC. Amino acid sequence: CASTFGQGSYNEQFF.

The gene calls are TRBV11-3 and TRBJ2-5; D may be TRBD1 (5 bases). The CDR3 loop spans 15 amino acids. Germline loops: CDR1 SGHNT, CDR2 YENEEA. V lost 1 base to trimming and J lost 2 bases, with 11 bases between them. The CDR3 nucleotides are TGTGCCAGCAGCTTAGTTGGACACCTACAAGAGACCCAGTACTTC. Translation gives CASSLVGHLQETQYF.